The next 20 T cell receptor beta chains were all read from a single sample in a study of CD8 T cells in Susac syndrome. About 0.45 to 1 ug RNA was reverse transcribed with random hexamers. TCRdb reprocessed the immunoSEQ multiplex PCR reads via MiXCR and lists one record per CDR3 protein. The sample lists over 350,000 distinct CDR3 sequences, 85% occurring once. Material for sequencing was CD8+ T cells from PBMCs. All receptors derive from a human donor with multiple sclerosis.

The genes are TRBV27 and TRBJ2-1; D is possibly TRBD2 (5 bases). Germline V gene data show CDR1 as MNHEY and CDR2 as SMNVEV (reference sequence). The CDR3 is 15 amino acids. V was clipped by 6 bases and J by 6 bases, with 18 bases between them. CDR3 loop: CASSPYESGGNEQFF. CDR3 bases: TGTGCCAGCAGCCCTTACGAGAGCGGTGGCAATGAGCAGTTCTTC.

This clonotype was observed a handful of times. V gene TRBV6-1 combines with J gene TRBJ2-7; a weak D match, TRBD1 (5 bases). V lost 7 bases to trimming and J lost 3 bases, with 13 bases between them. This CDR3 comprises 13 residues. Per the germline V gene, CDR1 is MNHNS and CDR2 is SASEGT. DNA of the CDR3: TGTGCCAGCAAGGGAACAGGAAACTACGAGCAGTACTTC. This codes for CASKGTGNYEQYF.

The chain carries TRBV14 and TRBJ2-2; perhaps TRBD2 as D (5 bases). V was cut by 4 bases and J by 0 bases, with 9 bases left in between. The CDR3 has 15 amino acids. Germline V gene lookup returns CDR1 SGHDN and CDR2 FVKESK. Here the CDR3 reads CASSPFSANTGELFF. The CDR3 DNA sequence: TGTGCCAGCAGCCCCTTTAGCGCGAACACCGGGGAGCTGTTTTTT.

This sequence joins TRBV5-4 and TRBJ2-2; D is unclear. This CDR3 has 14 residues. V gave up 1 base and J gave up 0 bases, with 4 bases separating them. Germline assignment: CDR1 SGHNT and CDR2 YYREEE (reference sequence). CDR3 in DNA: TGTGCCAGCAGCTTGATCTCGAACACCGGGGAGCTGTTTTTT. This codes for CASSLISNTGELFF. The whole variable domain, filled in from reference TRBV5-4 and TRBJ2-2, reads ETGVTQSPTHLIKTRGQQVTLRCSSQSGHNTVSWYQQALGQGPQFIFQYYREEENGRGNFPPRFSGLQFPNYSSELNVNALELDDSALYLCASSLISNTGELFFGEGSRLTVL.

The CDR3 bases are TGTGCCATCAGTGAGCTTGGGACTAGCGGGATGAACTACGAGCAGTACTTC. Translated, it gives CAISELGTSGMNYEQYF. The V gene is TRBV10-3, the J gene TRBJ2-7; 13 bases map to TRBD2. The germline gives CDR1 ENHRY, CDR2 SYGVKD. With V trimmed by 2 bases and J by 3 bases, 7 bases remained unmatched. The CDR3 is 17 residues long.

The genes are TRBV19 and TRBJ1-1; D ambiguous. Germline CDR1 reads LNHDA; CDR2 reads SQIVND (reference sequence). The CDR3 is made up of 13 amino acids. V lost 1 base and J 5 bases, leaving 8 bases between the germline ends. CDR3 sequence: CASSIVGLTEAFF. DNA for the CDR3: TGTGCCAGTAGTATAGTCGGCCTAACTGAAGCTTTCTTT.

V usage is TRBV12-3 or TRBV12-4 and J usage is TRBJ2-5; tentatively, D is TRBD2 (7 bases). Trimming left V 3 bases short and J 7 bases short, with 18 bases between. The CDR3 sequence is 15 residues long. CDR3 DNA sequence: TGTGCCAGCAGTTTGAGGCGGGGGCCGGGGCGGACCCAGTACTTC. Its translation is CASSLRRGPGRTQYF.

This clonotype was observed a handful of times. This chain connects TRBV5-5 to TRBJ2-7, with D maybe TRBD1 (7 bases). Germline V CDR1 and CDR2: SGHKS, YYEKEE (reference sequence). Between the trimmed V and J ends, which lost 6 bases and 6 bases, there was a span of 16 bases. The CDR3 covers 13 residues. This chain's CDR3 is CASISGGFSEQYF. Here the CDR3 DNA reads TGTGCCAGCATCTCAGGGGGGTTCAGCGAGCAGTACTTC.

The rearrangement uses TRBV20-1 and TRBJ2-3; D gene uncertain. The CDR3 is made up of 14 amino acids. V lost 1 base and J 2 bases, leaving 10 bases between the germline ends. Germline CDR1 and CDR2: DFQATT and SNEGSKA (reference sequence). The CDR3 coding sequence is TGCAGTGCTAGAGTCGAGAAATCCACAGATACGCAGTATTTT. This translates into CSARVEKSTDTQYF.

The chain is built from TRBV12-3 or TRBV12-4 and TRBJ1-1; 9 bases are shared with TRBD1. The CDR3 loop spans 14 amino acids. J gave up 5 bases and V 5 bases, and 6 bases lay outside the gene matches. The CDR3 sequence: CASSRRDRGTEAFF. For the CDR3, the DNA is TGTGCCAGCAGTCGACGTGACAGGGGGACTGAAGCTTTCTTT.

This chain joins TRBV14 and TRBJ2-1, with a weak D call TRBD2 (6 bases). This CDR3 comprises 12 residues. Germline loops: CDR1 SGHDN, CDR2 FVKESK. The ends were cut back, 0 bases at V and 14 bases at J, with 11 bases in the middle. DNA for the CDR3: TGTGCCAGCAGCCAAGAAGGAGGGCCTAAGTTCTTC. It codes for CASSQEGGPKFF.

V is TRBV6-6 and J is TRBJ2-3; D is uncertain. V gave up 1 base and J gave up 1 base, with 9 bases separating them. Germline CDR1 MNHNY, CDR2 SVGAGI (reference sequence). CDR3 length: 15 amino acids. CDR3 sequence reads: CASSYLSPGTDTQYF. The CDR3 DNA follows: TGTGCCAGCAGTTACTTGAGCCCAGGCACAGATACGCAGTATTTT.

The chain recombines TRBV7-3 with TRBJ2-1, with 11 bases aligning to TRBD2. Germline-derived CDR1 and CDR2 are SGHTA and FQGTGA. This CDR3 has 16 residues. The V and J ends lost 5 bases and 9 bases, in that order; junction bases with no gene match: 12. In nucleotides, the CDR3 is TGTGCCAGCAGCCTAATAGGCCTAGCGGGAGGAATTGAGCAGTTCTTC. Translation gives CASSLIGLAGGIEQFF.

The chain carries TRBV6-1 and TRBJ2-2; 8 bases map to TRBD1. This CDR3 is built from 15 residues. CDR1 is MNHNS and CDR2 is SASEGT in the germline V gene. The V gene end was trimmed by 0 bases and the J gene end by 17 bases; junction bases not matched to a gene: 14. Here the CDR3 reads CASSEATGASGSCFF. The CDR3, as DNA: TGTGCCAGCAGTGAAGCGACAGGGGCAAGCGGCAGCTGTTTTTTT.

This clonotype came up a few times. The V gene is TRBV12-3 or TRBV12-4, the J gene TRBJ2-2, with 8 bases identical to TRBD1. This CDR3 is 14 amino acids long. The V segment lost 3 bases and the J segment 6 bases; nucleotides outside the gene matches: 3. In DNA, the CDR3 is TGTGCCAGCAGTTTTTCAGGGGGCCCCGGGGAGCTGTTTTTT. It codes for CASSFSGGPGELFF.

The chain uses TRBV30 and TRBJ1-1; a weak D match, TRBD1 (5 bases). Germline V gene sequence: CDR1 GTSNPN, CDR2 SVGIG (reference sequence). CDR3 length: 13 amino acids. The V end lost 0 bases, the J end lost 6 bases, and 11 bases lay between the germline ends. The CDR3 DNA reads as TGTGCCTGGAGTGTACAAGGAGGGGCTGAAGCTTTCTTT. Its protein is CAWSVQGGAEAFF.

The V gene is TRBV30, the J gene TRBJ2-1; no firm D call. Germline CDR1 GTSNPN, CDR2 SVGIG (reference sequence). CDR3 length: 12 amino acids. V dropped 0 bases and J dropped 9 bases, with 9 bases sitting between them. DNA of the CDR3: TGTGCCTGGAGTGTAGTGCATAGTGAGCAGTTCTTC. Amino acids: CAWSVVHSEQFF.

The rearrangement uses TRBV27 and TRBJ1-1, with no clear D. CDR1 and CDR2 from the germline V gene are MNHEY and SMNVEV (reference sequence). V lost 6 bases, J lost 5 bases, and 13 bases lay in between. This CDR3 spans 13 amino acids. This CDR3 reads CASRASAVTEAFF. The CDR3 DNA reads as TGTGCCAGCAGAGCTTCTGCTGTGACTGAAGCTTTCTTT.

The rearrangement uses TRBV3-1 and TRBJ2-1; 8 bases are a match to TRBD1. The CDR3 has 15 amino acids. Germline V CDR1 and CDR2: LGHDT, YNNKEL (reference sequence). V was clipped by 7 bases and J by 7 bases; unmatched bases: 12. The DNA for the CDR3 is TGTGCCAGCACCCAGGGGGCTGAGTTTGAAAATGAGCAGTTCTTC. Its protein is CASTQGAEFENEQFF.

The CDR3 reads CAWSGGTGKGGELFF. The DNA of the CDR3 is TGTGCCTGGAGTGGCGGGACAGGGAAGGGCGGGGAGCTGTTTTTT. The gene calls are TRBV30 and TRBJ2-2; TRBD1 agrees at 9 bases. Trimming cost V 1 base and J 7 bases; bases outside gene matches: 7. This CDR3 has 15 amino acids. The V gene's germline CDR1 is GTSNPN and CDR2 SVGIG (reference sequence).